A single sample gave rise to the 17 T cell receptor beta chains below, sequenced in a study of T cells in Graves' hyperthyroidism and ophthalmopathy. From RNA transcripts, TCR beta CDR3 regions were amplified. An initial round of RT-PCR targeting the TCR CDR3 relied on the HTBI primer set. TCRdb re-called the multiplex PCR reads with MiXCR, one entry per CDR3 protein. The sample has around 400,000 distinct CDR3 sequences, roughly 15% seen once. Specimen: blood. These receptors were collected from a woman aged 55 to 70 with Graves' ophthalmopathy.

This clonotype has just a few counts. V is TRBV12-5 and J is TRBJ2-7; D unclear. Germline V gene sequence: CDR1 LGHNT, CDR2 FRNRAP. Trimming removed 0 bases from V and 6 bases from J, with 6 bases in between. The length of the CDR3 is 12 residues. Here the CDR3 DNA reads TGTGCTAGTGGTTTGGTACTTAGCGAGCAGTACTTC. This encodes CASGLVLSEQYF. The full variable domain, with the rest looked up from reference TRBV12-5 and TRBJ2-7, is DARVTQTPRHKVTEMGQEVTMRCQPILGHNTVFWYRQTMMQGLELLAYFRNRAPLDDSGMPKDRFSAEMPDATLATLKIQPSEPRDSAVYFCASGLVLSEQYFGPGTRLTVT.

In its sample, this clonotype was seen many times. V is TRBV20-1 and J is TRBJ2-7; TRBD2 matches at 8 bases. Germline V gene data show CDR1 as DFQATT and CDR2 as SNEGSKA (reference sequence). The CDR3 sequence is 16 residues long. The J segment lost 6 bases and the V segment lost 4 bases, leaving 17 bases of the junction unmatched. CDR3 bases: TGCAGTGCTATTGGTGGGCCCAACGGACTAGCAGGCGAGCAGTACTTC. This sequence encodes CSAIGGPNGLAGEQYF.

The table lists this clonotype with many counts. The chain carries TRBV7-6 and TRBJ2-5; 9 bases fit TRBD2. The V gene's germline CDR1 is SGHVS and CDR2 FNYEAQ. Trimming removed 5 bases from V and 5 bases from J; junction bases left unmatched: 15. The CDR3 is made up of 17 amino acids. The CDR3 nucleotides read TGTGCCAGCAGCCCAGGGATTCTAGCGGGGTCCCGGGAGACCCAGTACTTC. Protein sequence: CASSPGILAGSRETQYF.

This sequence joins TRBV28 and TRBJ1-4; D not certain. V was cut by 6 bases and J by 4 bases, with 15 bases left in between. The CDR3 covers 15 residues. Germline CDR1 and CDR2: MDHEN and SYDVKM. CDR3 region: CASSSPPADNEKLFF. The CDR3 DNA reads as TGTGCCAGCAGCTCCCCACCAGCCGATAATGAAAAACTGTTTTTT.

This clonotype was counted many times. The CDR3 here is CASSYYLTSGHTDTQYF. CDR3 in DNA: TGTGCCAGCAGTTATTACCTGACTAGCGGGCACACAGATACGCAGTATTTT. The chain has TRBV6-1 and TRBJ2-3; the match to TRBD2 covers 10 bases. Germline CDR1 and CDR2: MNHNS and SASEGT. The V segment lost 5 bases and the J segment 2 bases; nucleotides outside the gene matches: 10. The CDR3 extends over 17 amino acids.

This clonotype occurred many times. The CDR3 region has the DNA TGTGCCAGCAGTCGACAGGGGGTCAGCTCCTACGAGCAGTACTTC. Translated, it gives CASSRQGVSSYEQYF. The rearrangement links TRBV28 to TRBJ2-7; 9 bases are a match to TRBD1. Trimming at V came to 5 bases and at J to 0 bases, leaving 5 bases not matched to a gene. This CDR3 spans 15 amino acids. CDR1 MDHEN and CDR2 SYDVKM come from the germline V gene.

This clonotype has at least ten counts. The rearrangement links TRBV16 to TRBJ1-5, with D hard to call. The CDR3 covers 13 residues. Germline V gene data show CDR1 as KGHSY and CDR2 as FQNENV. The V end lost 4 bases, the J end lost 6 bases, and 10 bases lay between the germline ends. The CDR3 nucleotides are TGTGCCAGCAGCCTCGACCTTTTTCAGCCCCAGCATTTT. This translates into CASSLDLFQPQHF.

This clonotype has at least ten counts. The V gene is TRBV11-3, the J gene TRBJ2-1; D is unclear. This CDR3 comprises 15 residues. CDR1 is SGHNT, CDR2 YENEEA, per germline. V was shortened by 1 base and J by 0 bases, with 7 bases between the two germline ends. The CDR3 bases are TGTGCCAGCAGCTTAGGAAGACGCTCCTACAATGAGCAGTTCTTC. Translation: CASSLGRRSYNEQFF.

This clonotype appeared a few times. V is TRBV6-1 and J is TRBJ2-5; 7 bases map to TRBD2. The germline CDR1 and CDR2 sequences are MNHNS and SASEGT. The CDR3 is 15 residues long. V was clipped by 6 bases and J by 1 base; unmatched bases: 8. CDR3 DNA: TGTGCCAGCAGCCCCTGGGGGGGAATCCAAGAGACCCAGTACTTC. Translation gives CASSPWGGIQETQYF.

This chain uses TRBV11-2 with TRBJ2-1; TRBD2 matches 14 bases. Germline values: CDR1 SGHAT, CDR2 FQNNGV. Unmatched junction bases numbered 10, after V lost 1 base and J lost 5 bases. This CDR3 has 19 residues. The CDR3 bases are TGTGCCAGCAGCTTAGGACTCCCCCGACTAGCGGGAGGGGACAATGAGCAGTTCTTC. It yields the protein CASSLGLPRLAGGDNEQFF.

This clonotype was observed at least ten times. V gene TRBV7-2 combines with J gene TRBJ2-1; D remains ambiguous. The CDR3 is 12 amino acids. V lost 4 bases and J 4 bases, leaving 5 bases between the germline ends. CDR1 SGHTA and CDR2 FQGNSA come from the germline V gene. DNA for the CDR3: TGTGCCAGCAGCTCCAGGTACAATGAGCAGTTCTTC. Residues: CASSSRYNEQFF.

CDR3 protein: CSASSPAGAGGPDEQYF. CDR3 DNA: TGCAGTGCTAGTTCTCCTGCGGGGGCGGGAGGGCCTGACGAGCAGTACTTC. The gene calls are TRBV20-1 and TRBJ2-7; the match to TRBD2 covers 9 bases. Germline lookup yields CDR1 DFQATT and CDR2 SNEGSKA (reference sequence). CDR3 length equals 17 residues. J lost 5 bases, V lost 3 bases, and 17 bases had no gene match.

Concerning this clonotype itself: A clone one base away is much larger, so this may be a read error. The chain carries TRBV7-9 and TRBJ2-5, with TRBD1 matching 7 bases. The CDR3 is 13 amino acids. V gave up 5 bases and J gave up 9 bases; unmatched junction bases: 9. Germline CDR1 SEHNR, CDR2 FQNEAQ (reference sequence). For the CDR3, the DNA is TGTGCCAGCAGCACAGGGGCGGGTGAGGCCCAGTACTTC. Encoded protein: CASSTGAGEAQYF.

V is TRBV28 and J is TRBJ1-3, with D uncertain. V lost 5 bases, J lost 4 bases, and 18 bases lay in between. CDR1 is MDHEN and CDR2 is SYDVKM in the germline V gene. The CDR3 is 16 amino acids. CDR3 region: CASSPPGGRFGNTIYF. The CDR3 DNA reads as TGTGCCAGCAGTCCCCCGGGTGGGAGGTTCGGAAACACCATATATTTT.

This clonotype was observed many times. This chain connects TRBV20-1 to TRBJ1-6; 7 positions match TRBD1. Germline assignment: CDR1 DFQATT and CDR2 SNEGSKA (reference sequence). The CDR3 consists of 15 residues. V dropped 0 bases and J dropped 4; count of bases not matched to a gene: 3. The chain's CDR3 is CSAREAGGYNSPLHF. The CDR3, as DNA: TGCAGTGCTAGAGAGGCAGGGGGTTATAATTCACCCCTCCACTTT.

This sequence joins TRBV6-1 and TRBJ1-3, with a possible D match to TRBD1 (5 bases). Trimming took 3 bases from V and 0 from J, leaving 6 bases between them. Germline V gene lookup returns CDR1 MNHNS and CDR2 SASEGT. The CDR3 is 14 amino acids. This CDR3 is CASSDRASGNTIYF. As DNA, the CDR3 is TGTGCCAGCAGTGACAGGGCCTCTGGAAACACCATATATTTT.

The rearrangement uses TRBV3-1 and TRBJ1-2, with D possibly TRBD1 on 6 matching bases. CDR1 LGHDT and CDR2 YNNKEL come from the germline V gene (reference sequence). The CDR3 sequence is 12 residues long. V dropped 1 base and J dropped 13 bases, with 13 bases sitting between them. The CDR3 DNA reads as TGTGCCAGCAGCCAAGGCCGGGACACGCCCACCTTC. Its translation: CASSQGRDTPTF.